A single sample is the source of the 8 T cell receptor beta chains below, sequenced in a study of T-cell memory formation after mild COVID-19. TCRdb re-analysed the 5' RACE reads in MiXCR, keeping a single row per CDR3 protein. Found here are around 140,000 distinct CDR3 sequences, over 6% of them singletons; the top ten hold just over 2%. The specimen sequenced was PBMCs or a T cell subset sorted from them (not recorded which). The receptors here all came from an adult woman who had mild COVID-19 (a few samples of this study predate the infection). Cell type and time point are not known.

At least ten counts were recorded for this clonotype. The chain carries TRBV5-1 and TRBJ2-7, with D possibly matching TRBD1 (6 bases). V was trimmed by 2 bases and J by 6 bases, leaving 21 bases between them. The CDR3 length is 16 residues. Per germline, CDR1 SGHRS and CDR2 YFSETQ. CDR3 amino acids: CASSFNPQGTYVEQYF. CDR3 bases: TGCGCCAGCAGCTTTAACCCCCAGGGGACCTACGTCGAGCAGTACTTC.

Many counts were recorded for this clonotype. The chain employs TRBV5-1 and TRBJ2-7, with D possibly matching TRBD2 (6 bases). The V gene lost 6 bases and the J gene lost 1 base, with 17 bases spanning the gap. This CDR3 contains 15 residues. The germline CDR1 and CDR2 sequences are SGHRS and YFSETQ. The CDR3 sequence: CASTGGDRESYEQYF. The CDR3 region has the DNA TGCGCCAGCACCGGAGGGGACCGAGAATCCTACGAGCAGTACTTC.

This clonotype was detected a few times. The chain uses TRBV18 and TRBJ2-7; TRBD2 might be the D (5 bases). The ends were cut back, 0 bases at V and 4 bases at J, with 7 bases in the middle. This CDR3 has 13 residues. CDR1 KGHSH and CDR2 LQKENI come from the germline V gene. The CDR3 sequence is CASSPPRDYEQYF. The DNA of the CDR3 is TGTGCCAGCTCACCACCGAGGGATTACGAGCAGTACTTC.

This clonotype was counted only a few times. The V gene is TRBV28, the J gene TRBJ1-1, with D possibly TRBD1 on 5 matching bases. Germline V lookup: CDR1 MDHEN, CDR2 SYDVKM. Trimming cost V 5 bases and J 0 bases, with 19 bases left between them. This CDR3 comprises 17 residues. The chain's CDR3 is CASSGRSDWGVNTEAFF. DNA of the CDR3: TGTGCCAGCAGTGGGCGATCGGACTGGGGGGTGAACACTGAAGCTTTCTTT. Filled out from reference TRBV28 and TRBJ1-1, the complete variable domain reads DVKVTQSSRYLVKRTGEKVFLECVQDMDHENMFWYRQDPGLGLRLIYFSYDVKMKEKGDIPEGYSVSREKKERFSLILESASTNQTSMYLCASSGRSDWGVNTEAFFGQGTRLTVV.

There are many counts of this clonotype. The chain has TRBV5-1 and TRBJ1-2; D gene ambiguous. The CDR3 is 14 residues long. Deletions cut 0 bases from V and 0 bases from J, with 6 bases between. The germline V gene has CDR1 SGHRS and CDR2 YFSETQ. The DNA of the CDR3 is TGCGCCAGCAGCTTGGGGATAACTAACTATGGCTACACCTTC. This translates into CASSLGITNYGYTF.

The chain links TRBV5-1 to TRBJ2-2; the match to TRBD2 covers 8 bases. Trimming took 3 bases from V and 4 from J; bases not matched to a gene: 5. The CDR3 length is 15 residues. Germline V lookup: CDR1 SGHRS, CDR2 YFSETQ. The CDR3 loop is CASSWIAGSTGELFF. In DNA, the CDR3 is TGCGCCAGCAGCTGGATAGCGGGATCCACCGGGGAGCTGTTTTTT.

This clonotype was counted at least ten times. This chain links TRBV20-1 with TRBJ2-3; maybe TRBD2 (5 bases). The germline gives CDR1 DFQATT, CDR2 SNEGSKA (reference sequence). Trimming took off 2 bases at V and 3 bases at J, with 9 bases between the two ends. The CDR3 extends over 13 amino acids. The CDR3 coding sequence is TGCAGTGCTAGACTAGCAGAAACAGATACGCAGTATTTT. Its translation is CSARLAETDTQYF.

The rearrangement links TRBV18 to TRBJ1-1, with D unclear. CDR1 is KGHSH, CDR2 LQKENI, per germline. V dropped 1 base and J dropped 1 base, with 13 bases sitting between them. There are 16 residues in the CDR3. The CDR3 coding sequence is TGTGCCAGCTCACCACGTTGGGAGGTGAAGAACACTGAAGCTTTCTTT. Its translation is CASSPRWEVKNTEAFF.